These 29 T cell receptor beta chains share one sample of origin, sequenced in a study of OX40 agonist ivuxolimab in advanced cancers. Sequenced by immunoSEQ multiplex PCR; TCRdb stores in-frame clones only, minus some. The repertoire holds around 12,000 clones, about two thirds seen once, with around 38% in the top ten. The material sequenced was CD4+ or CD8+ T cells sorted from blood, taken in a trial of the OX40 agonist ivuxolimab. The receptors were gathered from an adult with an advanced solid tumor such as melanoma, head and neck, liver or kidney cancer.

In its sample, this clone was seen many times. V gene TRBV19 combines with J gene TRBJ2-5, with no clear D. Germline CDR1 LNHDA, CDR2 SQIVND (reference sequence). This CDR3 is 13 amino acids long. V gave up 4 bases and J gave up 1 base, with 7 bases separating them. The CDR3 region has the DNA TGTGCCAGTAGTAGTGACTTCCAAGAGACCCAGTACTTC. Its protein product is CASSSDFQETQYF.

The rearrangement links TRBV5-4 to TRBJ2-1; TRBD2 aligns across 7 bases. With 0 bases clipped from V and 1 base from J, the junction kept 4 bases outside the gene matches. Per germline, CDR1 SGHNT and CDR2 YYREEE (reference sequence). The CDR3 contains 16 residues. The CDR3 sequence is CASSLELASSYNEQFF. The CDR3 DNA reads TGTGCCAGCAGCTTGGAACTAGCGAGTTCCTACAATGAGCAGTTCTTC.

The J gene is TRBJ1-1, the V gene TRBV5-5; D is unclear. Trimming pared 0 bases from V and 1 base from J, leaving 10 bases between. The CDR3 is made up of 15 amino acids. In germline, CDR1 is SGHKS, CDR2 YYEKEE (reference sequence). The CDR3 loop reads CASSLDGWGNTEAFF. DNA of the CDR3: TGTGCCAGCAGCTTGGATGGGTGGGGGAACACTGAAGCTTTCTTT.

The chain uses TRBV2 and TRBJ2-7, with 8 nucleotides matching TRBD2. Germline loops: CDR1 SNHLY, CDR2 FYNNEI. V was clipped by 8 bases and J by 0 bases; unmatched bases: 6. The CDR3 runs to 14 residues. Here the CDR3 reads CASGEREISYEQYF. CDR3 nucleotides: TGTGCCAGCGGCGAGCGGGAGATCTCCTACGAGCAGTACTTC.

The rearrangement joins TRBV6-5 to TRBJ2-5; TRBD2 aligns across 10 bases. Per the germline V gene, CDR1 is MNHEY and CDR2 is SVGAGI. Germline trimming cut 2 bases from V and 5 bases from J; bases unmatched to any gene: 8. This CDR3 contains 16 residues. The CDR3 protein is CASSYAEREGYETQYF. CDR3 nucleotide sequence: TGTGCCAGCAGTTACGCCGAGCGGGAGGGGTATGAGACCCAGTACTTC.

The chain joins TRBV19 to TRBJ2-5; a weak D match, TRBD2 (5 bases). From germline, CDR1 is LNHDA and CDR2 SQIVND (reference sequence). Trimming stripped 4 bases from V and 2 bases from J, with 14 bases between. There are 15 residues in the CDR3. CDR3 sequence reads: CASSSFGGQQETQYF. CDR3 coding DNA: TGTGCCAGTAGTAGTTTCGGAGGCCAACAAGAGACCCAGTACTTC.

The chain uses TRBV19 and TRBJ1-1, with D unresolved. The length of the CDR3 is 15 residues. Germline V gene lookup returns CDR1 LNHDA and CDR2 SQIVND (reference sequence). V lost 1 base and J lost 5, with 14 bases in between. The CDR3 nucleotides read TGTGCCAGTAGTATAGTCCCGACGGGAGGGACTGAAGCTTTCTTT. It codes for CASSIVPTGGTEAFF.

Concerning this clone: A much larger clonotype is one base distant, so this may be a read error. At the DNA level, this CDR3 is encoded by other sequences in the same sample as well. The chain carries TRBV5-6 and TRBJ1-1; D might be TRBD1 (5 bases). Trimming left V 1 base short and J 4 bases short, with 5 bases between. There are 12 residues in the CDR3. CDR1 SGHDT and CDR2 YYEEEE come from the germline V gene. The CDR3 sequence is CASSLRGTEAFF. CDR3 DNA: TGTGCCAGCAGCTTGAGGGGCACTGAAGCTTTCTTT. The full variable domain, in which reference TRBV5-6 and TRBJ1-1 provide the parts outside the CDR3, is DAGVTQSPTHLIKTRGQQVTLRCSPKSGHDTVSWYQQALGQGPQFIFQYYEEEERQRGNFPDRFSGHQFPNYSSELNVNALLLGDSALYLCASSLRGTEAFFGQGTRLTVV.

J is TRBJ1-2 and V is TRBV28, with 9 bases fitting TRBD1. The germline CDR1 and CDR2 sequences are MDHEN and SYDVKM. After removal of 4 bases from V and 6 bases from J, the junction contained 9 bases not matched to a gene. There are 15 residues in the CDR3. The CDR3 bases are TGTGCCAGCAGTTCACCACAGGGGGCCGAAGATGGCTACACCTTC. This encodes CASSSPQGAEDGYTF.

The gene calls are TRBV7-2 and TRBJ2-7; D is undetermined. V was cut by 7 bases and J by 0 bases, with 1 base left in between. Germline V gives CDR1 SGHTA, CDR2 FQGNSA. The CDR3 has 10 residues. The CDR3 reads CASNSYEQYF. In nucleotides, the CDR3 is TGTGCCAGCAACTCCTACGAGCAGTACTTC.

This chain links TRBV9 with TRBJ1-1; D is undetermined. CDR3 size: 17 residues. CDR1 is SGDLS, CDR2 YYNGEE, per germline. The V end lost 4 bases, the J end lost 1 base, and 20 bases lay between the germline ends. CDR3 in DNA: TGTGCCAGCAGCTCCGAAGGTGGGGTTATGAAGAACACTGAAGCTTTCTTT. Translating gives CASSSEGGVMKNTEAFF.

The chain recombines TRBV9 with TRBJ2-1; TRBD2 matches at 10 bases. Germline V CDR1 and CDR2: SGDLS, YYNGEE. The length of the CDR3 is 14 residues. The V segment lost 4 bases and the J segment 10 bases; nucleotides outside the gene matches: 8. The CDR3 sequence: CASSLAGGPREQFF. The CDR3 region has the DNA TGTGCCAGCAGCTTAGCGGGAGGTCCGCGGGAGCAGTTCTTC. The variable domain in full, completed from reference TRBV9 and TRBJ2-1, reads DSGVTQTPKHLITATGQRVTLRCSPRSGDLSVYWYQQSLDQGLQFLIQYYNGEERAKGNILERFSAQQFPDLHSELNLSSLELGDSALYFCASSLAGGPREQFFGPGTRLTVL.

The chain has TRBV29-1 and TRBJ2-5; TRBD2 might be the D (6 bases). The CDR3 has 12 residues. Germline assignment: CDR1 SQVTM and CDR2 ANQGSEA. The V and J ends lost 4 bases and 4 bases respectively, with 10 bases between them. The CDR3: CSVVGGAETQYF. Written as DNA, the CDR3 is TGCAGCGTTGTAGGAGGGGCAGAGACCCAGTACTTC. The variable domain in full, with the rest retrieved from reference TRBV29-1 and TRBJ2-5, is SAVISQKPSRDICQRGTSLTIQCQVDSQVTMMFWYRQQPGQSLTLIATANQGSEATYESGFVIDKFPISRPNLTFSTLTVSNMSPEDSSIYLCSVVGGAETQYFGPGTRLLVL.

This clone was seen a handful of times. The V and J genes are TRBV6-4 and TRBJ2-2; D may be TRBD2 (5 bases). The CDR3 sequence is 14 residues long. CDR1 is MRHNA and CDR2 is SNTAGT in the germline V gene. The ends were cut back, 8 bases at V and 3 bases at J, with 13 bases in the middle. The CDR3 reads CASAPSGYTGELFF. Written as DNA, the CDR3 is TGTGCCAGCGCGCCCAGCGGATACACCGGGGAGCTGTTTTTT.

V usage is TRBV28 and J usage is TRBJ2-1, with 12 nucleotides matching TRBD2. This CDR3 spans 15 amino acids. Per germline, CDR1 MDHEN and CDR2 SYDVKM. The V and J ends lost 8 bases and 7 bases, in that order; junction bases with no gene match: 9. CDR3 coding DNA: TGTGCCAGCGAGCGACTAGCGGGAGTCAGAAATGAGCAGTTCTTC. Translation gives CASERLAGVRNEQFF.

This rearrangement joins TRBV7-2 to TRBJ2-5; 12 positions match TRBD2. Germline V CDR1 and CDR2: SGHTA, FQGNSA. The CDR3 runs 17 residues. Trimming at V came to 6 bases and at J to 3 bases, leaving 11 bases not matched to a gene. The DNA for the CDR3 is TGTGCCAGCAGGCTGGGGGTCACTAGCGGGAGGAAAGAGACCCAGTACTTC. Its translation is CASRLGVTSGRKETQYF.

Written as DNA, the CDR3 is TGTGCCAGCAGCTTCCCTTTGTTAAACATTCAGTACTTC. Translation: CASSFPLLNIQYF. V usage is TRBV7-2 and J usage is TRBJ2-4; D remains unclear. Trimming removed 3 bases from V and 6 bases from J, with 9 bases in between. Germline-derived CDR1 and CDR2 are SGHTA and FQGNSA. The CDR3 sequence is 13 residues long.

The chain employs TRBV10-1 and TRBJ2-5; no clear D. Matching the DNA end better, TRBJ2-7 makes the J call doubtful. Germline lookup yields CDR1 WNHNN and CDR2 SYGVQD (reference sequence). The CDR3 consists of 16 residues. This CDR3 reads CASSEYLIGPRYEQYF. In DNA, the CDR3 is TGCGCCAGCAGTGAGTACTTGATCGGACCCAGGTACGAGCAGTACTTC.

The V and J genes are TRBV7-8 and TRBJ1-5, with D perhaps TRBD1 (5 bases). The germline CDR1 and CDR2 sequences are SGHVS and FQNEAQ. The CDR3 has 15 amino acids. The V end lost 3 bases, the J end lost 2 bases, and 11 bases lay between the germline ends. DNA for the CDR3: TGTGCCAGCAGCTTGGGGCTGGGGGGCAATCAGCCCCAGCATTTT. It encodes CASSLGLGGNQPQHF.

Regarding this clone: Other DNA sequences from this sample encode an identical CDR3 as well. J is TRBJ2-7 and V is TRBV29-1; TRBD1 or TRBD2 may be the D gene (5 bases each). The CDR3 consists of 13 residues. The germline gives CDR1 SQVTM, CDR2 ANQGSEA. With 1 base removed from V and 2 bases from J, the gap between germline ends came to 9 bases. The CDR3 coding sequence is TGCAGCGTTGAAGGAGGGGCGGCCTACGAGCAGTACTTC. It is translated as CSVEGGAAYEQYF.

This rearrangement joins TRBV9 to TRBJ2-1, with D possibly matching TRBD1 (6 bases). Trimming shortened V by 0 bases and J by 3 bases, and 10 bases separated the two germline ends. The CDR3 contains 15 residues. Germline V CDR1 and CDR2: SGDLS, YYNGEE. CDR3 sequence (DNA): TGTGCCAGCAGCGTAGTTCAGGGGAACTACAATGAGCAGTTCTTC. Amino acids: CASSVVQGNYNEQFF.

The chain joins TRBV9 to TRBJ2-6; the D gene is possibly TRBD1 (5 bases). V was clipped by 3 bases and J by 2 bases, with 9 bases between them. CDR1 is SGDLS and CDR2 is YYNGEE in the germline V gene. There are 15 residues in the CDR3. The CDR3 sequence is CASSGGRAGANVLTF. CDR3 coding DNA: TGTGCCAGCAGCGGGGGCAGGGCTGGGGCCAACGTCCTGACTTTC.

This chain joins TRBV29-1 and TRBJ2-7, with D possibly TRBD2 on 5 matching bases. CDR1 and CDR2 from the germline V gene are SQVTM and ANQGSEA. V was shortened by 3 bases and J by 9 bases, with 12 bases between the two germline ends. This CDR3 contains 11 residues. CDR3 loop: CSVEGNAGQYF. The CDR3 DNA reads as TGCAGCGTTGAGGGGAACGCGGGGCAGTACTTC.

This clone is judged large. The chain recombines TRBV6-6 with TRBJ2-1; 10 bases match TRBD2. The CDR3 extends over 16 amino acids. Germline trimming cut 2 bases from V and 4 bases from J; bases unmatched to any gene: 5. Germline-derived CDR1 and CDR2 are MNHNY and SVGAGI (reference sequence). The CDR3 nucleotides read TGTGCCAGCAGTTACGATGGGACTAGCGATTACAATGAGCAGTTCTTC. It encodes CASSYDGTSDYNEQFF.

The CDR3 DNA reads as TGTGCCAGCTCACCGACAGGGCTGGAGACCCAGTACTTC. The encoded protein is CASSPTGLETQYF. The chain employs TRBV18 and TRBJ2-5, with 7 bases that match TRBD1. Germline CDR1 reads KGHSH; CDR2 reads LQKENI. Trimming cost V 3 bases and J 5 bases; bases outside gene matches: 3. The CDR3 is made up of 13 amino acids.

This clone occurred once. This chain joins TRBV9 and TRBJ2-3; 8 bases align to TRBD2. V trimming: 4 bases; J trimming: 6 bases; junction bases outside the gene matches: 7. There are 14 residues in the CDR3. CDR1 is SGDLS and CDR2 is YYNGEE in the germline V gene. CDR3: CASSPTGGADTQYF. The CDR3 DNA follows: TGTGCCAGCAGCCCTACGGGGGGGGCGGATACGCAGTATTTT.

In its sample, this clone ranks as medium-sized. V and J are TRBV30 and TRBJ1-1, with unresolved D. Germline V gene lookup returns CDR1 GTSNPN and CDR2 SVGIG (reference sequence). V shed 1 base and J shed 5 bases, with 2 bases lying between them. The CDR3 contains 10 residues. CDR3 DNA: TGTGCCTGGAGTGGGACTGAAGCTTTCTTT. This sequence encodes CAWSGTEAFF.

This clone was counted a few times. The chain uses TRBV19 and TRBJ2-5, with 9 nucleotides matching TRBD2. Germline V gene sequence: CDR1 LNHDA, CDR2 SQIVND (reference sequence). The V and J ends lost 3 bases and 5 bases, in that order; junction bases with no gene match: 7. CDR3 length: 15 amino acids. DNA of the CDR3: TGTGCCAGTAGTATGAGGACTAGCGTTTCCGAGACCCAGTACTTC. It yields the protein CASSMRTSVSETQYF. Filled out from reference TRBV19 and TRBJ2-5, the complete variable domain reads DGGITQSPKYLFRKEGQNVTLSCEQNLNHDAMYWYRQDPGQGLRLIYYSQIVNDFQKGDIAEGYSVSREKKESFPLTVTSAQKNPTAFYLCASSMRTSVSETQYFGPGTRLLVL.

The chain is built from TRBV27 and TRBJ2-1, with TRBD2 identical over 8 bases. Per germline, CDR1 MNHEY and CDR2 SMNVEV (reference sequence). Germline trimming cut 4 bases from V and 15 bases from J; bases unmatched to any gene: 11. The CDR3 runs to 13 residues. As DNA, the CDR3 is TGTGCCAGCAGTTATGGCCCCGGGGGGGATTGGTTCTTC. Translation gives CASSYGPGGDWFF.